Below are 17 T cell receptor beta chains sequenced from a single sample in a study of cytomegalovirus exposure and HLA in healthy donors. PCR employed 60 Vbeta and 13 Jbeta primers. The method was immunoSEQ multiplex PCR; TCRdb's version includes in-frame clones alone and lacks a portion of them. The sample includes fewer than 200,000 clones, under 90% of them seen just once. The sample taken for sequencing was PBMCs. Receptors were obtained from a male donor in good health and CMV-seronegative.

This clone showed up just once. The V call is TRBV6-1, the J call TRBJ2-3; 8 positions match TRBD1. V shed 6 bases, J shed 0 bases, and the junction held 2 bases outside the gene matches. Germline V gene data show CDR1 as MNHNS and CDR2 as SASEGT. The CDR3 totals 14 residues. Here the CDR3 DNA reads TGTGCCAGCAGCAGGGGGCTTAGCACAGATACGCAGTATTTT. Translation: CASSRGLSTDTQYF.

The CDR3 coding sequence is TGTGCCAGCAGTTCGCAATTTACCTCAGGGGGGTTCTACGAGCAGTACTTC. Residues: CASSSQFTSGGFYEQYF. The V and J genes are TRBV28 and TRBJ2-7; possible D gene TRBD1, 7 bases. V was cut by 4 bases and J by 3 bases, with 22 bases left in between. The CDR3 totals 17 residues. Germline CDR1 reads MDHEN; CDR2 reads SYDVKM.

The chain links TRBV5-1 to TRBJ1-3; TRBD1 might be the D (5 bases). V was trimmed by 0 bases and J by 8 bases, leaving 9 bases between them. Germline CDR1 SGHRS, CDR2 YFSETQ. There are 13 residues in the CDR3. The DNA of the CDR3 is TGCGCCAGCAGCTTGGAGGGGTTGGACACCATATATTTT. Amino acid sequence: CASSLEGLDTIYF.

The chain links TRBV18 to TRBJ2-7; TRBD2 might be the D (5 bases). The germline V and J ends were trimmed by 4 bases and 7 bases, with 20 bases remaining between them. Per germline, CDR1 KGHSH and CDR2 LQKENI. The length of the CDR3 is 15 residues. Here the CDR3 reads CASSRGSGELREQYF. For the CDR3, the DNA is TGTGCCAGCTCACGTGGGTCCGGGGAGTTGAGGGAGCAGTACTTC.

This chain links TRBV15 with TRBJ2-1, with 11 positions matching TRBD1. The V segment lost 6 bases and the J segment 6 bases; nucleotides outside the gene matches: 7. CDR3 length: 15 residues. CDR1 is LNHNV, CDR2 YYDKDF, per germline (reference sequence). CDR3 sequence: CATRSGDRGANEQFF. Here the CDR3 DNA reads TGTGCCACCAGGTCAGGGGACAGGGGGGCCAATGAGCAGTTCTTC.

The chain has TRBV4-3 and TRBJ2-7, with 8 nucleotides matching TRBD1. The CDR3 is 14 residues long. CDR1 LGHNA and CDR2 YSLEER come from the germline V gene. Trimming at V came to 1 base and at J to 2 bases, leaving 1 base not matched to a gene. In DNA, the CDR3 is TGCGCCAGCAGCCAAGGGACAGGGCCCTACGAGCAGTACTTC. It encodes CASSQGTGPYEQYF.

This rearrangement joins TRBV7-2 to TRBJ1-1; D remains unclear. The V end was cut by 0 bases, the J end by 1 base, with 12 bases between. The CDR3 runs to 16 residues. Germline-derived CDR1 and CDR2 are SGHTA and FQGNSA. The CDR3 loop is CASSLALDWANTEAFF. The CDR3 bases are TGTGCCAGCAGCTTAGCCCTGGACTGGGCGAACACTGAAGCTTTCTTT. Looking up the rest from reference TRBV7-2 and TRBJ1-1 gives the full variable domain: GAGVSQSPSNKVTEKGKDVELRCDPISGHTALYWYRQSLGQGLEFLIYFQGNSAPDKSGLPSDRFSAERTGGSVSTLTIQRTQQEDSAVYLCASSLALDWANTEAFFGQGTRLTVV.

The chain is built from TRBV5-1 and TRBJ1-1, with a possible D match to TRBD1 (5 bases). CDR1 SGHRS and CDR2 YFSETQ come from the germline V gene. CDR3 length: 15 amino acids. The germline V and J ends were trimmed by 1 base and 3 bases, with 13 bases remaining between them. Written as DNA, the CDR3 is TGCGCCAGCAGCTTGAAAGGGTGGGGGGACACTGAAGCTTTCTTT. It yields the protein CASSLKGWGDTEAFF.

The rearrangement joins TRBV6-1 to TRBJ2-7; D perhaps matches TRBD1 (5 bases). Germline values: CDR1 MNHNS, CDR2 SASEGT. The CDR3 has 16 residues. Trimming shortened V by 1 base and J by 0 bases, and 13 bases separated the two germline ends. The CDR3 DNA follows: TGTGCCAGCAGTGAAGAATGGGGCGCCAACTCCTACGAGCAGTACTTC. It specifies CASSEEWGANSYEQYF.

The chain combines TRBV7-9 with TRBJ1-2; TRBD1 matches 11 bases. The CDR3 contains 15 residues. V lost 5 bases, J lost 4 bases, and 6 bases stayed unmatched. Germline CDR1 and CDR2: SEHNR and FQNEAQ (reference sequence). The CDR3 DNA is TGTGCCAGCAGCATCCGGACAGGGGGCGGCTATGGCTACACCTTC. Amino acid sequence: CASSIRTGGGYGYTF.

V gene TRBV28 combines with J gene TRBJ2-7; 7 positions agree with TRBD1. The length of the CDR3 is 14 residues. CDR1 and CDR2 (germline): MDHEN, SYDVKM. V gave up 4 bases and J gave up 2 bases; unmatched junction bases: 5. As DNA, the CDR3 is TGTGCCAGCAGTTCTCGGGACAGTACCTACGAGCAGTACTTC. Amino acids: CASSSRDSTYEQYF.

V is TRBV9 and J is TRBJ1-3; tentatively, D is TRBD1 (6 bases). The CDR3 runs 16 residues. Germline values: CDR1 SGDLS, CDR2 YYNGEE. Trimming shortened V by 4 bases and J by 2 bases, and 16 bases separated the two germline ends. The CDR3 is CASSNQGRGTGNTIYF. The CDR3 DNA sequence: TGTGCCAGCAGCAATCAGGGGAGAGGGACTGGAAACACCATATATTTT.

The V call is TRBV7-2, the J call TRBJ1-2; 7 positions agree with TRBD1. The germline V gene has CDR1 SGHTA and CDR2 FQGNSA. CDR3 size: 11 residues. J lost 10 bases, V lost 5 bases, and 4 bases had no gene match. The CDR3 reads CASSPGQDYTF. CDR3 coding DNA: TGTGCCAGCAGCCCTGGACAGGACTACACCTTC.

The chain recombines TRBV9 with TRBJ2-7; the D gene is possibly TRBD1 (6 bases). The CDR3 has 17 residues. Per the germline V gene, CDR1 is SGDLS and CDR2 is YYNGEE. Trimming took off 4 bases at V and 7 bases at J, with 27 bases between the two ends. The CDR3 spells CASSPYDRPGVRGEQYF. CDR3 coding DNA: TGTGCCAGCAGCCCCTATGACCGGCCAGGGGTAAGGGGGGAGCAGTACTTC.

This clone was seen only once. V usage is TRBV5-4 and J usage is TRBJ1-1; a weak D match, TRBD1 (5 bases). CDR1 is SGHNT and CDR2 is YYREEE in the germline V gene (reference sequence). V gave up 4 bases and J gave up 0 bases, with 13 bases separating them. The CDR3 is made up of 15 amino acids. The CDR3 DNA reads TGTGCCAGCAGCAAAAAGGGGCCCATGAACACTGAAGCTTTCTTT. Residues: CASSKKGPMNTEAFF.

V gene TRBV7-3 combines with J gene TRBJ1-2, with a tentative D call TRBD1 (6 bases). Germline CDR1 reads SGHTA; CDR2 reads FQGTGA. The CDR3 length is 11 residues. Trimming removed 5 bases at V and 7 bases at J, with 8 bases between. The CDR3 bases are TGTGCCAGCAGCAACAGGGCTGGCTACACCTTC. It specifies CASSNRAGYTF.

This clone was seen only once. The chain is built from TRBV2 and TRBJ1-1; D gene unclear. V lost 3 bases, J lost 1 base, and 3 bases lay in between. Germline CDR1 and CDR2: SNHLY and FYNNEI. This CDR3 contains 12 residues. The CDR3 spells CASSDSNTEAFF. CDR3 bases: TGTGCCAGCAGTGACTCGAACACTGAAGCTTTCTTT.